The 9 T cell receptor beta chains in this list originate from one sample, sequenced in a study of T cell responses to AZD1222 COVID-19 vaccine. Using immunoSEQ multiplex PCR, the repertoire was profiled, and TCRdb retains in-frame clones only, with some absent. This sample yields tens of thousands of clones, of which around 85% are seen a single time; 16% belongs to the top ten. Sequenced material: peripheral blood, taken on day 0 of AZD1222 vaccination. The receptors originated from an adult in good health.

The rearrangement links TRBV28 to TRBJ2-7, with D uncertain. With 4 bases removed from V and 6 bases from J, the gap between germline ends came to 7 bases. The CDR3 is 11 residues long. The germline CDR1 and CDR2 sequences are MDHEN and SYDVKM. The CDR3 DNA reads TGTGCCAGCAGTTACTCAGCCGAGCAGTACTTC. Translation: CASSYSAEQYF.

The CDR3 DNA reads as TGTGCCAGCAGTTACACGGGACAGGGGGCGGTGGGCTACACCTTC. It yields the protein CASSYTGQGAVGYTF. This sequence joins TRBV6-5 and TRBJ1-2; 12 positions match TRBD1. Germline CDR1 and CDR2: MNHEY and SVGAGI. This CDR3 comprises 15 residues. V gave up 2 bases and J gave up 8 bases; unmatched junction bases: 6.

The V call is TRBV6-2 or TRBV6-3, the J call TRBJ2-1; 7 positions match TRBD1. Germline CDR1 and CDR2: MNHEY and SVGEGT. Trimming took 5 bases from V and 4 from J; bases not matched to a gene: 11. The CDR3 contains 16 residues. CDR3 amino acids: CASSTNRDRKYNEQFF. The CDR3 DNA sequence: TGTGCCAGCAGTACGAACCGGGACAGAAAATACAATGAGCAGTTCTTC.

The chain's CDR3 is CASSSSGTSGHNEQFF. The CDR3 DNA sequence: TGCGCCAGCAGCTCATCCGGGACTAGCGGACACAATGAGCAGTTCTTC. The chain has TRBV5-1 and TRBJ2-1, with 11 bases lining up with TRBD2. This CDR3 is 16 amino acids long. The ends lost 3 bases at V and 5 bases at J; junction bases unmatched: 7. Germline CDR1 reads SGHRS; CDR2 reads YFSETQ. The full variable domain, its missing parts supplied by reference TRBV5-1 and TRBJ2-1, is KAGVTQTPRYLIKTRGQQVTLSCSPISGHRSVSWYQQTPGQGLQFLFEYFSETQRNKGNFPGRFSGRQFSNSRSEMNVSTLELGDSALYLCASSSSGTSGHNEQFFGPGTRLTVL.

The V call is TRBV6-2 or TRBV6-3, the J call TRBJ2-7, with 8 positions matching TRBD1. The germline V gene has CDR1 MNHEY and CDR2 SVGEGT. The CDR3 has 13 residues. The ends lost 5 bases at V and 5 bases at J; junction bases unmatched: 5. CDR3 DNA sequence: TGTGCCAGCAGTCTGGACAGGGTGCACGAGCAGTACTTC. It specifies CASSLDRVHEQYF.

The chain couples TRBV9 to TRBJ2-7; D perhaps matches TRBD2 (5 bases). The CDR3 extends over 13 amino acids. Trimming took 4 bases from V and 3 from J, leaving 11 bases between them. CDR1 and CDR2 from the germline V gene are SGDLS and YYNGEE. The CDR3 loop is CASSSGGNYEQYF. The CDR3 DNA reads TGTGCCAGCAGCTCAGGAGGCAACTACGAGCAGTACTTC.

V usage is TRBV19 and J usage is TRBJ1-1, with D maybe TRBD1 (6 bases). The V end was cut by 6 bases, the J end by 2 bases, with 34 bases between. Per the germline V gene, CDR1 is LNHDA and CDR2 is SQIVND (reference sequence). The CDR3 consists of 21 residues. The CDR3 reads CASRSTTPMTGGRSINTEAFF. Written as DNA, the CDR3 is TGTGCCAGTAGATCCACCACCCCTATGACAGGTGGGCGTAGTATTAACACTGAAGCTTTCTTT.

V gene TRBV28 combines with J gene TRBJ1-3; no reliable D call. The V and J ends lost 3 bases and 1 base respectively, with 7 bases between them. The CDR3 runs 14 residues. The V gene's germline CDR1 is MDHEN and CDR2 SYDVKM. The CDR3 region has the DNA TGTGCCAGCAGTTTTATAGGTTCTGGAAACACCATATATTTT. This translates into CASSFIGSGNTIYF.

J is TRBJ2-7 and V is TRBV9, with 13 nucleotides matching TRBD2. This CDR3 has 14 residues. Germline trimming cut 4 bases from V and 3 bases from J; bases unmatched to any gene: 1. In germline, CDR1 is SGDLS, CDR2 YYNGEE. CDR3 in amino acids: CASSTSGGDYEQYF. CDR3 in DNA: TGTGCCAGCAGCACTAGCGGGGGGGACTACGAGCAGTACTTC.